Presented here are 10 T cell receptor beta chains from one specimen sequenced in a study of shared clonotypes between healthy human individuals. The assay was immunoSEQ multiplex PCR, and TCRdb's table has in-frame clones only and misses some. Altogether 85,000 to 100,000 clones are present, 68% being singletons, with the ten largest covering 50%. The sample consisted of memory CD8+ T cells sorted from blood. As to subset: CD45RO+ cells pooled with CCR7-negative TemRA cells. All receptors come from a young man in good health.

The rearrangement uses TRBV15 and TRBJ1-1, with 7 bases identical to TRBD1. The CDR3 runs to 15 residues. Losses at the gene ends were 1 base for V and 4 bases for J; bases not matched to a gene: 6. In germline, CDR1 is LNHNV, CDR2 YYDKDF (reference sequence). The CDR3 DNA is TGTGCCACCAGCAGAGGGAGGGGGCTGAGCACTGAAGCTTTCTTT. Its protein is CATSRGRGLSTEAFF. Filled out from reference TRBV15 and TRBJ1-1, the complete variable domain reads DAMVIQNPRYQVTQFGKPVTLSCSQTLNHNVMYWYQQKSSQAPKLLFHYYDKDFNNEADTPDNFQSRRPNTSFCFLDIRSPGLGDTAMYLCATSRGRGLSTEAFFGQGTRLTVV.

The chain uses TRBV19 and TRBJ1-1, with D possibly matching TRBD1 (6 bases). CDR1 and CDR2 from the germline V gene are LNHDA and SQIVND (reference sequence). V was cut by 7 bases and J by 4 bases, with 19 bases left in between. The CDR3 contains 15 residues. CDR3 sequence: CASIDMDSLSTEAFF. CDR3 nucleotides: TGTGCCAGTATTGATATGGACAGTTTGAGCACTGAAGCTTTCTTT.

The rearrangement links TRBV4-3 to TRBJ2-7; no reliable D call. Germline CDR1 is LGHNA and CDR2 is YSLEER. The CDR3 is made up of 15 amino acids. With 0 bases removed from V and 3 bases from J, the gap between germline ends came to 12 bases. The CDR3 loop is CASSQDGSKIYEQYF. The DNA for the CDR3 is TGCGCCAGCAGCCAAGACGGGTCGAAGATCTACGAGCAGTACTTC.

This clone has ten or more counts. The genes are TRBV29-1 and TRBJ2-7; D tentatively fits TRBD1 or TRBD2 (5 bases each). The CDR3 extends over 12 amino acids. Trimming took off 3 bases at V and 3 bases at J, with 9 bases between the two ends. Looked up from germline, CDR1 is SQVTM and CDR2 is ANQGSEA. CDR3 sequence reads: CSVEGDGYEQYF. DNA for the CDR3: TGCAGCGTTGAGGGGGACGGCTACGAGCAGTACTTC.

This rearrangement joins TRBV7-2 to TRBJ2-1; 11 bases agree with TRBD1. CDR1 is SGHTA, CDR2 FQGNSA, per germline. The V and J ends lost 3 bases and 8 bases, in that order; junction bases with no gene match: 6. There are 15 residues in the CDR3. DNA for the CDR3: TGTGCCAGCAGCTTGGACAGGGGGCGGGTCGATGAGCAGTTCTTC. It encodes CASSLDRGRVDEQFF. Drawing the rest from reference TRBV7-2 and TRBJ2-1, the complete variable domain is GAGVSQSPSNKVTEKGKDVELRCDPISGHTALYWYRQSLGQGLEFLIYFQGNSAPDKSGLPSDRFSAERTGGSVSTLTIQRTQQEDSAVYLCASSLDRGRVDEQFFGPGTRLTVL.

The rearrangement links TRBV7-6 to TRBJ2-7; 11 bases are a match to TRBD2. CDR3 length: 15 residues. The V gene end was trimmed by 6 bases and the J gene end by 3 bases; junction bases not matched to a gene: 7. CDR1 SGHVS and CDR2 FNYEAQ come from the germline V gene. The CDR3 region is CASSPGTSGSYEQYF. The DNA of the CDR3 is TGTGCCAGCAGTCCAGGGACTAGCGGAAGCTACGAGCAGTACTTC.

The chain employs TRBV5-1 and TRBJ2-5, with 9 nucleotides matching TRBD1. The CDR3 spans 14 residues. V was pared by 4 bases and J by 5 bases, with 6 bases of the junction left unmatched. In germline, CDR1 is SGHRS, CDR2 YFSETQ. CDR3 in amino acids: CASSRDRVTETQYF. CDR3 nucleotide sequence: TGCGCCAGCAGCAGGGACAGGGTGACGGAGACCCAGTACTTC.

The rearrangement uses TRBV19 and TRBJ1-5, with D perhaps TRBD1 (6 bases). The V gene lost 8 bases and the J gene lost 4 bases, with 15 bases spanning the gap. Germline loops: CDR1 LNHDA, CDR2 SQIVND (reference sequence). The CDR3 has 14 amino acids. DNA for the CDR3: TGTGCCAGTGTCAAGGGGGGAGTGAATCAGCCCCAGCATTTT. It encodes CASVKGGVNQPQHF. Complete variable domain (other parts from reference TRBV19 and TRBJ1-5): DGGITQSPKYLFRKEGQNVTLSCEQNLNHDAMYWYRQDPGQGLRLIYYSQIVNDFQKGDIAEGYSVSREKKESFPLTVTSAQKNPTAFYLCASVKGGVNQPQHFGDGTRLSIL.

V usage is TRBV9 and J usage is TRBJ2-7; D is perhaps TRBD1 or TRBD2 (5 bases each). Trimming cost V 3 bases and J 2 bases, with 18 bases left between them. CDR3 length: 16 residues. Germline loops: CDR1 SGDLS, CDR2 YYNGEE. CDR3 in amino acids: CASSARPGTETYEQYF. CDR3 nucleotides: TGTGCCAGCAGCGCAAGACCCGGGACGGAGACCTACGAGCAGTACTTC.

The CDR3 sequence: CASSVETSGRHTQYF. CDR3 coding DNA: TGTGCCAGCAGCGTAGAGACTAGCGGGAGACATACGCAGTATTTT. The J gene is TRBJ2-3, the V gene TRBV9, with 12 bases fitting TRBD2. V lost 0 bases to trimming and J lost 7 bases; unmatched junction nucleotides: 3. This CDR3 is built from 15 residues. In germline, CDR1 is SGDLS, CDR2 YYNGEE.